This entry lists 5 T cell receptor beta chains sequenced from one sample in a study of cytomegalovirus exposure and HLA in healthy donors. In the PCR, 60 Vbeta and 13 Jbeta primers were used. The repertoire was sequenced with immunoSEQ multiplex PCR; TCRdb's copy has only in-frame clones and lacks some. This sample carries more than 45,000 clones, with approximately 13% going to the ten biggest clones. Sequenced sample: PBMCs. All receptors come from a woman aged 60 to 75 in good health and CMV-seropositive.

The chain combines TRBV4-1 with TRBJ1-6; TRBD1 matches 8 bases. V dropped 4 bases and J dropped 6; count of bases not matched to a gene: 11. This CDR3 spans 17 amino acids. Germline V lookup: CDR1 MGHRA, CDR2 YSYEKL. The CDR3 coding sequence is TGCGCCAGCAGCCTCATGACGGGACAGGATTTTAATTCACCCCTCCACTTT. The encoded protein is CASSLMTGQDFNSPLHF.

Note on this clone: The junction and the germline gene differ at one end; a read error may be behind it. The chain is built from TRBV14 and TRBJ2-5; 7 bases map to TRBD1. This CDR3 spans 16 amino acids. CDR1 SGHDN and CDR2 FVKESK come from the germline V gene. CDR3 region: CASSRLGQLYQENQYF. The CDR3 coding sequence is TGTGCCAGCAGCCGCCTGGGACAGTTGTACCAAGAGAACCAGTACTTC.

This chain connects TRBV27 to TRBJ1-5, with D possibly being TRBD1 (5 bases). Germline V gene lookup returns CDR1 MNHEY and CDR2 SMNVEV (reference sequence). The CDR3 is made up of 14 amino acids. V was shortened by 3 bases and J by 5 bases, with 11 bases between the two germline ends. The chain's CDR3 is CASSFSGADQPQHF. CDR3 sequence (DNA): TGTGCCAGCAGTTTTTCTGGGGCAGATCAGCCCCAGCATTTT.

The chain links TRBV18 to TRBJ2-1; D is possibly TRBD2 (5 bases). CDR3 size: 14 residues. The ends were cut back, 3 bases at V and 4 bases at J, with 10 bases in the middle. CDR1 and CDR2 (germline): KGHSH, LQKENI. The CDR3 reads CASSPREGYNEQFF. The CDR3 DNA is TGTGCCAGCTCACCTCGGGAAGGGTACAATGAGCAGTTCTTC.

The rearrangement links TRBV27 to TRBJ1-5; unclear D gene. The CDR3 covers 13 residues. Per the germline V gene, CDR1 is MNHEY and CDR2 is SMNVEV (reference sequence). V lost 4 bases, J lost 3 bases, and 7 bases lay in between. This CDR3 is CASSWGDNQPQHF. The CDR3 DNA is TGTGCCAGCAGTTGGGGAGACAATCAGCCCCAGCATTTT.